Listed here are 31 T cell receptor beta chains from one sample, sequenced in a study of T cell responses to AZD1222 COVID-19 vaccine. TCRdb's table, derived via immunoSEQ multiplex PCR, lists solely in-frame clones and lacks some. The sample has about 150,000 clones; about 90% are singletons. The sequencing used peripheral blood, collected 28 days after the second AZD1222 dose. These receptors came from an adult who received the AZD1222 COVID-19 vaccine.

The CDR3 here is CASSLSVYGYTF. The CDR3 DNA reads TGTGCCAGCAGTTTAAGTGTCTATGGCTACACCTTC. The gene calls are TRBV12-3 or TRBV12-4 and TRBJ1-2; D is uncertain. The V end was cut by 2 bases, the J end by 4 bases, with 5 bases between. The CDR3 sequence is 12 residues long.

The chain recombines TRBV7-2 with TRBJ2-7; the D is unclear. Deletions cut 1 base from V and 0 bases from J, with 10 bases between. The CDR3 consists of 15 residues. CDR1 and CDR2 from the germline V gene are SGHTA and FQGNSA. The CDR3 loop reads CASSLEALVSYEQYF. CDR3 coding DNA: TGTGCCAGCAGCTTAGAAGCCCTAGTCTCCTACGAGCAGTACTTC.

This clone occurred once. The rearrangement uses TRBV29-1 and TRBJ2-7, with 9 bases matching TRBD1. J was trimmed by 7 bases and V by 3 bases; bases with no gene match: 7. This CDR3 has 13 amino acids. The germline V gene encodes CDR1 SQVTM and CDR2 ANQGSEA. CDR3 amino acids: CSVESGQGREQYF. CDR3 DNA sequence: TGCAGCGTTGAGTCAGGACAGGGGCGTGAGCAGTACTTC.

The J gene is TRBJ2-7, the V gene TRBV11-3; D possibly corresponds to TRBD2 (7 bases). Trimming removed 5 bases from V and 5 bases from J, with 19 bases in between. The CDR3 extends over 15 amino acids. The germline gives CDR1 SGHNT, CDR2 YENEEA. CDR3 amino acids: CASSPRGGAPHEQYF. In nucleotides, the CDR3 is TGTGCCAGCAGCCCAAGAGGGGGGGCCCCCCACGAGCAGTACTTC.

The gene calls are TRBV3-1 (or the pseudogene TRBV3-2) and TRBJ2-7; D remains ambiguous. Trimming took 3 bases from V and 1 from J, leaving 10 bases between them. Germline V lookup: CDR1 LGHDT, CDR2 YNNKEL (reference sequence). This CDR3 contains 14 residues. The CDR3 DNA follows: TGTGCCAGCAGCCACGCCGGATCGTCCTACGAGCAGTACTTC. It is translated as CASSHAGSSYEQYF.

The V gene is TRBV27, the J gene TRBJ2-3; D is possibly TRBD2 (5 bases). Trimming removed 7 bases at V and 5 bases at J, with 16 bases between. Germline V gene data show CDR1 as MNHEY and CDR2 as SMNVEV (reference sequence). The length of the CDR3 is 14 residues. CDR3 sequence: CASTPLGAGDTQYF. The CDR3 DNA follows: TGTGCCAGCACCCCTCTCGGTGCGGGAGATACGCAGTATTTT.

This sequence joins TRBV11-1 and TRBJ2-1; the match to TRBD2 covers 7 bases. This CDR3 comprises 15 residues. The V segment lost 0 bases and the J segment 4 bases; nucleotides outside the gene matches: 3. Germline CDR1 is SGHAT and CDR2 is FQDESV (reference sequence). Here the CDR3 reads CASSLAAGEYNEQFF. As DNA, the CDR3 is TGTGCCAGCAGCTTAGCGGCGGGAGAATACAATGAGCAGTTCTTC.

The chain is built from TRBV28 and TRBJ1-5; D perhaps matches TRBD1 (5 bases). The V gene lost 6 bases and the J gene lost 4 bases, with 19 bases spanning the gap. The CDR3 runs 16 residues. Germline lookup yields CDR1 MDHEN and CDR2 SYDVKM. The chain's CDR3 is CASRRLVGTQNQPQHF. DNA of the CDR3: TGTGCCAGCAGACGATTAGTGGGGACGCAAAATCAGCCCCAGCATTTT.

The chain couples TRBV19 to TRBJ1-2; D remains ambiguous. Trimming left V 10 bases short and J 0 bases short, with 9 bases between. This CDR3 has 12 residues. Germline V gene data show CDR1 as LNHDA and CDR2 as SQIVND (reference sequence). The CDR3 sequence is CATGPPNYGYTF. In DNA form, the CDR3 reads TGTGCCACTGGGCCTCCTAACTATGGCTACACCTTC.

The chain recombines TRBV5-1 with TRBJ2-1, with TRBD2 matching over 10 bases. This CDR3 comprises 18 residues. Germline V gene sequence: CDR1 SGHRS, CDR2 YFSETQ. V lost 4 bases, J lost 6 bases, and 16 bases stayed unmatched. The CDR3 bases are TGCGCCAGCAGCCGTACTACTAGCGGGATAGGAAGGAGCAATGAGCAGTTCTTC. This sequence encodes CASSRTTSGIGRSNEQFF.

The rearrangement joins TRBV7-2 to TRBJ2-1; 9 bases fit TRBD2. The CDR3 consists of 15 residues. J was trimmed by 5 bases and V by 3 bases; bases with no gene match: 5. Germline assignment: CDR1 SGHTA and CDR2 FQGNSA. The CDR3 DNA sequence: TGTGCCAGCAGCTTTCTAGCGGGATTCAACAATGAGCAGTTCTTC. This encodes CASSFLAGFNNEQFF.

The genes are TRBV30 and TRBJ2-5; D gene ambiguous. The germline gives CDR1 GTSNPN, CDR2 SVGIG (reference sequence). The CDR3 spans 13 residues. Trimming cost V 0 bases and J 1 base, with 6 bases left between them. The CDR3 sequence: CAWSVRIQETQYF. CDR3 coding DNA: TGTGCCTGGAGTGTTCGTATCCAAGAGACCCAGTACTTC.

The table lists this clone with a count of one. CDR3 in DNA: TGCAGCGTTAGGCTCGACTTTCCCCCTTGGCAGTTCTTC. Its protein product is CSVRLDFPPWQFF. V is TRBV29-1 and J is TRBJ2-1; D gene ambiguous. The CDR3 runs to 13 residues. V was cut by 5 bases and J by 12 bases, with 20 bases left in between. The germline V gene has CDR1 SQVTM and CDR2 ANQGSEA.

The CDR3 loop is CASRERLSTEAFF. The CDR3 region has the DNA TGTGCCAGCAGAGAGAGGCTGAGCACTGAAGCTTTCTTT. The V gene is TRBV6-5, the J gene TRBJ1-1, with D unresolved. The CDR3 length is 13 residues. The germline V gene encodes CDR1 MNHEY and CDR2 SVGAGI. The germline V and J ends were trimmed by 6 bases and 4 bases, with 12 bases remaining between them.

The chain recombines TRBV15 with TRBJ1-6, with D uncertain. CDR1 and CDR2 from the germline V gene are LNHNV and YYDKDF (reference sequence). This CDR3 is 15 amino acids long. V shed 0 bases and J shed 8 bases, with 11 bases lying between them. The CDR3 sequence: CATSRDSLPDSPLHF. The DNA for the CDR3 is TGTGCCACCAGCAGAGATTCCCTCCCAGATTCACCCCTCCACTTT.

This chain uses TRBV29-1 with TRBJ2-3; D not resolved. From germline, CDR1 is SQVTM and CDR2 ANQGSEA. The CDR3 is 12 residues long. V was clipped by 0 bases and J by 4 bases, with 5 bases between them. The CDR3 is CSVEESADTQYF. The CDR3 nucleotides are TGCAGCGTTGAAGAGTCGGCAGATACGCAGTATTTT.

The CDR3 loop is CASSLPLWGGDTDTQYF. CDR3 nucleotides: TGTGCCAGCAGCTTACCCCTGTGGGGCGGGGACACAGATACGCAGTATTTT. J is TRBJ2-3 and V is TRBV7-2, with D maybe TRBD2 (6 bases). Germline CDR1 and CDR2: SGHTA and FQGNSA. V dropped 2 bases and J dropped 2 bases, with 17 bases sitting between them. This CDR3 is built from 17 residues.

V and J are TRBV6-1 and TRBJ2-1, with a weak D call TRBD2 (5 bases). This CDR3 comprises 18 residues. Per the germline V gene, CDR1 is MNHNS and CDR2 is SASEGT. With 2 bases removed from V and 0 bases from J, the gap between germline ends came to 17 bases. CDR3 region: CASSEFSSGMGSYNEQFF. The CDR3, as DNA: TGTGCCAGCAGTGAATTTAGTTCGGGGATGGGCTCCTACAATGAGCAGTTCTTC.

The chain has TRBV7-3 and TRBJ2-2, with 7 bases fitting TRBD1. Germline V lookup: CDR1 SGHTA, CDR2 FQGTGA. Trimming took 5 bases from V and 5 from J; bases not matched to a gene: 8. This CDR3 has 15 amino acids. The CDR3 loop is CASSVPGQRTGELFF. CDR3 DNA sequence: TGTGCCAGCAGCGTACCGGGACAGCGGACCGGGGAGCTGTTTTTT.

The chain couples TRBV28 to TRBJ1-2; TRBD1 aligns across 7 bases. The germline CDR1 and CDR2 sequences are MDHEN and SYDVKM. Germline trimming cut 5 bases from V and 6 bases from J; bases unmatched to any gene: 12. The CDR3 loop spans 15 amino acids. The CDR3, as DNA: TGTGCCAGCAGTATACCCTCGACAGGGCGGGATGGCTACACCTTC. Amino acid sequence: CASSIPSTGRDGYTF.

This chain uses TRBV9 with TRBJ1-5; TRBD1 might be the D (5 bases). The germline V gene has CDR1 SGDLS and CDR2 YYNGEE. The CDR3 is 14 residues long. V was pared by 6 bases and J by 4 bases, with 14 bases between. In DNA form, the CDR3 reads TGTGCCAGCAACTCCCGGGGGGGGAATCAGCCCCAGCATTTT. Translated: CASNSRGGNQPQHF.

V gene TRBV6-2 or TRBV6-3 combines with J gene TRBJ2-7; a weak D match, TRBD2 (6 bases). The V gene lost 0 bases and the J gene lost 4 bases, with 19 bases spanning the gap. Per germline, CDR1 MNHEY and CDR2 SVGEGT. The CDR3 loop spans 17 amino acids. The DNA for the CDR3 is TGTGCCAGCAGTTACTCGTCGGGACTCCCGACGTTATACGAGCAGTACTTC. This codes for CASSYSSGLPTLYEQYF.

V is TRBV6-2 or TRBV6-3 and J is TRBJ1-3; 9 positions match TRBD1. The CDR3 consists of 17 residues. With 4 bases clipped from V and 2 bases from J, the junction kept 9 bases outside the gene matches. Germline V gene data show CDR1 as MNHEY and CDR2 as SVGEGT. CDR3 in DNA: TGTGCCAGCAGTTTACAACAGGGGGCCCGACCTGGAAACACCATATATTTT. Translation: CASSLQQGARPGNTIYF.

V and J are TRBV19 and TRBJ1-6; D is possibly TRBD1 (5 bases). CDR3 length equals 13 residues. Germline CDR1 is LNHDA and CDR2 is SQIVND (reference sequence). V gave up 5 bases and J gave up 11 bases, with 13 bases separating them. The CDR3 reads CASSEGLYPPLHF. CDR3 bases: TGTGCCAGTAGTGAGGGGTTGTATCCACCCCTCCACTTT.

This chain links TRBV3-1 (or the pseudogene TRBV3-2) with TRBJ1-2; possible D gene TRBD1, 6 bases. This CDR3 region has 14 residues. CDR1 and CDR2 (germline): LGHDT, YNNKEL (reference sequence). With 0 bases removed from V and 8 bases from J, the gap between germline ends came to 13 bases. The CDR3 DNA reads TGTGCCAGCAGCCAAGATCGGGGGCTCGGAGGCTACACCTTC. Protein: CASSQDRGLGGYTF.

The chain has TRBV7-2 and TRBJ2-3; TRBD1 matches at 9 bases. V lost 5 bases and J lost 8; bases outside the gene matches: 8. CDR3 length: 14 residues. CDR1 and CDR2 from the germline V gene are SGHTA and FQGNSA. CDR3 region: CASSVDRGSGTQYF. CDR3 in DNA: TGTGCCAGCAGCGTCGACAGGGGGAGTGGTACGCAGTATTTT.

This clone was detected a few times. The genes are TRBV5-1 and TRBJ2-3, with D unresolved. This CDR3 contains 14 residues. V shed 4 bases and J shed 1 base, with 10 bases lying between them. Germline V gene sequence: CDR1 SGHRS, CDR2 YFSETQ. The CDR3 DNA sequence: TGCGCCAGCAGCCGTAATACTGGCACAGATACGCAGTATTTT. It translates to CASSRNTGTDTQYF.

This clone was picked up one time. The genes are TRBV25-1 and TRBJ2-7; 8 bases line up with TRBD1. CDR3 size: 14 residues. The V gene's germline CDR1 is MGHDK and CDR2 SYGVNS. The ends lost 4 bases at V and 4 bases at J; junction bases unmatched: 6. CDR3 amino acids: CASSGGDRPYEQYF. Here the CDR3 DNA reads TGTGCCAGCAGTGGTGGGGACAGGCCTTACGAGCAGTACTTC.

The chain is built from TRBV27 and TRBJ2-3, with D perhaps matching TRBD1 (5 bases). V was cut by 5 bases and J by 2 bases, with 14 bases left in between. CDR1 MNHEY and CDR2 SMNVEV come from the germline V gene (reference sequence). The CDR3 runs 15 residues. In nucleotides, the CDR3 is TGTGCCAGCAGTCCCTCAGGGTACCACACAGATACGCAGTATTTT. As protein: CASSPSGYHTDTQYF.

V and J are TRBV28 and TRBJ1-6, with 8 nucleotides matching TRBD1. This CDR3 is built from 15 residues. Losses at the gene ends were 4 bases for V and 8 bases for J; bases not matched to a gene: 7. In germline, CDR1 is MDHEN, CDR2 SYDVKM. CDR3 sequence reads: CASSSQGAPDSPLHF. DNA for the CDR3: TGTGCCAGCAGTTCTCAGGGGGCCCCGGATTCACCCCTCCACTTT.

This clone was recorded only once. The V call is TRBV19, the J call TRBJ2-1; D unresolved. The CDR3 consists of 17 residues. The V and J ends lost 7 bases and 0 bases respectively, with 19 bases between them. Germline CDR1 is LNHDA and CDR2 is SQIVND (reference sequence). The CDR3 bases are TGTGCCAGTACCCGATACTCCCTGCTGAGCTCCTACAATGAGCAGTTCTTC. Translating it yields CASTRYSLLSSYNEQFF.